This entry features one T cell receptor beta chain sequence. These data come from a study of CD8+CD57+ T cells in acquired aplastic anemia. Germline CDR1 and CDR2: SGHVS and FNYEAQ. The CDR3 contains 15 residues. Trimming pared 1 base from V and 0 bases from J, leaving 8 bases between. Genomic DNA was employed as the template in profiling TCR beta VDJ and CDR3. TCRdb re-called the reads with MiXCR, one entry per CDR3 protein. The data contain about 190,000 distinct CDR3 sequences, 50% to 55% of them singletons. The source material was sorted CD4+, CD8+, or CD8+CD57+ T cells (not recorded which) from PBMCs. The receptor comes from a human donor in good health, serving as a control. The V gene is TRBV7-6, the J gene TRBJ2-3, with D perhaps TRBD1 (6 bases). CDR3 sequence (DNA): TGTGCCAGCAGCTTAGAGGGGGTTAGCACAGATACGCAGTATTTT. Translated: CASSLEGVSTDTQYF.